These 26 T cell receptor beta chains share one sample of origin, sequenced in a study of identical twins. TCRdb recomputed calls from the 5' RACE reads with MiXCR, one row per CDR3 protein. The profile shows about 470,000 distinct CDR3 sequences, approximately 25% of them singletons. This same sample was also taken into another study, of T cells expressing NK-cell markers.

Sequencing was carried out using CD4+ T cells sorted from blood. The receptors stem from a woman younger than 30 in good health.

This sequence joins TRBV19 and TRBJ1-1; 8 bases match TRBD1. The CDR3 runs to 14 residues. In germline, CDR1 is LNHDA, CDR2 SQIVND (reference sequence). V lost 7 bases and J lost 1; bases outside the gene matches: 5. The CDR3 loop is CASIVDRANTEAFF. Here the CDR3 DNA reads TGTGCCAGTATCGTGGACAGGGCGAACACTGAAGCTTTCTTT.

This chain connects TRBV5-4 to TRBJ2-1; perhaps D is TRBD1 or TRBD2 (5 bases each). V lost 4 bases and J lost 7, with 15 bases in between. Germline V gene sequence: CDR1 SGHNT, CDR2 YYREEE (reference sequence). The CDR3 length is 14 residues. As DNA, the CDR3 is TGTGCCAGCAGCCCCCCGGGACCGGGGAATGAGCAGTTCTTC. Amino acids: CASSPPGPGNEQFF.

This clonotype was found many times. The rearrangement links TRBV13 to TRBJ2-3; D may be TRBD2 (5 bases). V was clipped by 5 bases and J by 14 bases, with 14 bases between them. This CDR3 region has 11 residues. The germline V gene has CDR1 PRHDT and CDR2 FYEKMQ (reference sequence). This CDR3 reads CASSLDLAMYF. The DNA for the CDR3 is TGTGCCAGCAGCCTGGACTTAGCAATGTATTTT.

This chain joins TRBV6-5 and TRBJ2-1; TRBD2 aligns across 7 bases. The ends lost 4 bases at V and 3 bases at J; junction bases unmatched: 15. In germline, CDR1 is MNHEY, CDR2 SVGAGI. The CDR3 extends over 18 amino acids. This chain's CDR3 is CASSSGRLTAGFYNEQFF. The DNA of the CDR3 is TGTGCCAGCAGTTCCGGGAGATTGACAGCGGGATTCTACAATGAGCAGTTCTTC.

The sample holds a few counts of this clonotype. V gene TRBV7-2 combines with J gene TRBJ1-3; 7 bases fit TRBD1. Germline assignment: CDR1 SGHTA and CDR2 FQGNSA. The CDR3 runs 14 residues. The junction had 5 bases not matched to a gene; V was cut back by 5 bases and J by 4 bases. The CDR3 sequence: CASSTTGAGNTIYF. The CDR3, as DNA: TGTGCCAGCAGCACTACAGGGGCCGGAAACACCATATATTTT.

The CDR3 DNA sequence: TGCGCCAGCAGCTTGGAGGCGGGAGGGAGAGAGTTCTTC. Its translation is CASSLEAGGREFF. V gene TRBV5-1 combines with J gene TRBJ2-1; 9 bases are a match to TRBD2. From germline, CDR1 is SGHRS and CDR2 YFSETQ. The ends lost 0 bases at V and 14 bases at J; junction bases unmatched: 6. CDR3 length: 13 residues.

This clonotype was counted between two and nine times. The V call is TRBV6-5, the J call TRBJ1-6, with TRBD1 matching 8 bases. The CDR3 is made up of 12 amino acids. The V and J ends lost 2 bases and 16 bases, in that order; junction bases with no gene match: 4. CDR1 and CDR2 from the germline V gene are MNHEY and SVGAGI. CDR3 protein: CASSYSGDRLHF. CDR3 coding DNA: TGTGCCAGCAGTTACAGCGGGGACAGGCTCCACTTT.

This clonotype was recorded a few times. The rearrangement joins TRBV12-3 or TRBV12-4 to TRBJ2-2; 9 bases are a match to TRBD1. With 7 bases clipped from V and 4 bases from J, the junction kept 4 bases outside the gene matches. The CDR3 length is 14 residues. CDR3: CASTWTGATGELFF. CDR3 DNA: TGTGCCAGCACTTGGACAGGGGCCACCGGGGAGCTGTTTTTT.

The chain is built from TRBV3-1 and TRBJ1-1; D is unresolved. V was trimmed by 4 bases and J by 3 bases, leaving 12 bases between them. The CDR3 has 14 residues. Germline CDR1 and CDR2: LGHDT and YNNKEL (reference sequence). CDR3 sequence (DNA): TGTGCCAGCAGCCCAAGCCCGGGTTACACTGAAGCTTTCTTT. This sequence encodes CASSPSPGYTEAFF.

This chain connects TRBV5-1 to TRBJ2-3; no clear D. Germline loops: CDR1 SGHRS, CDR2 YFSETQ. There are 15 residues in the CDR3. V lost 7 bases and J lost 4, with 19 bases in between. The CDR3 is CASFRALGFSDTQYF. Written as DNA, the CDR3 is TGCGCCAGCTTTAGGGCCTTGGGGTTTTCAGATACGCAGTATTTT.

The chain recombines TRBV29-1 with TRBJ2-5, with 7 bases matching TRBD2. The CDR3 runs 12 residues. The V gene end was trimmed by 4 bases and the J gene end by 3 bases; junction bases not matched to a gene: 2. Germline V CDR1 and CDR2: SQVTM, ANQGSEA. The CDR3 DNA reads TGCAGCGTTGCCAGCGGGGAAGAGACCCAGTACTTC. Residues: CSVASGEETQYF. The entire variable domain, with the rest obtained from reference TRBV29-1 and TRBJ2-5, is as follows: SAVISQKPSRDICQRGTSLTIQCQVDSQVTMMFWYRQQPGQSLTLIATANQGSEATYESGFVIDKFPISRPNLTFSTLTVSNMSPEDSSIYLCSVASGEETQYFGPGTRLLVL.

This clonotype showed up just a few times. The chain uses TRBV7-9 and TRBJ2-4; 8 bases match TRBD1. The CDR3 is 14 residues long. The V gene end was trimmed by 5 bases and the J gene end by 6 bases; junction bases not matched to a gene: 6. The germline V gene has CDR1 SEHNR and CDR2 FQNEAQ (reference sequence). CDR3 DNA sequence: TGTGCCAGCAGCACCAACGACAGGGGAAACATTCAGTACTTC. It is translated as CASSTNDRGNIQYF.

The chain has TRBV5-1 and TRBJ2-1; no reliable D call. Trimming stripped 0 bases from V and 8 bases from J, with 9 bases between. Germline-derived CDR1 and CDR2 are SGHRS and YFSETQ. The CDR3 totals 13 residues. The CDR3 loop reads CASSLGLPDEQFF. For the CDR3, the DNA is TGCGCCAGCAGCTTGGGCCTCCCCGATGAGCAGTTCTTC. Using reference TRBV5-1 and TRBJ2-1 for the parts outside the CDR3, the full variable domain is KAGVTQTPRYLIKTRGQQVTLSCSPISGHRSVSWYQQTPGQGLQFLFEYFSETQRNKGNFPGRFSGRQFSNSRSEMNVSTLELGDSALYLCASSLGLPDEQFFGPGTRLTVL.

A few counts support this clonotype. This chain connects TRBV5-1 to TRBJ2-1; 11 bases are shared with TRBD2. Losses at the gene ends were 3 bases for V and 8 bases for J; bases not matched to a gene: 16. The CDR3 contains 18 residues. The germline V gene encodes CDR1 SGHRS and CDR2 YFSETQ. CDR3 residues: CASSSQAGTSGRSYEQFF. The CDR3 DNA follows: TGCGCCAGCAGCTCCCAAGCAGGAACTAGCGGGAGAAGTTATGAGCAGTTCTTC.

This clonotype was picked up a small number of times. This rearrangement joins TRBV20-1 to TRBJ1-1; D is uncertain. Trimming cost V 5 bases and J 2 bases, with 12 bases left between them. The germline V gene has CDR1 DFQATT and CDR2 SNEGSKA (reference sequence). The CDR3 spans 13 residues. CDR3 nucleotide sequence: TGCAGTGCTGGTAGAAACAGCAACACTGAAGCTTTCTTT. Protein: CSAGRNSNTEAFF.

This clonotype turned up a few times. The CDR3 DNA reads TGCAGCGTTGCCGGACAGAGCAATCAGCCCCAGCATTTT. Protein: CSVAGQSNQPQHF. The chain uses TRBV29-1 and TRBJ1-5, with D perhaps TRBD1 (6 bases). The germline CDR1 and CDR2 sequences are SQVTM and ANQGSEA. The ends were cut back, 4 bases at V and 1 base at J, with 8 bases in the middle. The CDR3 runs to 13 residues.

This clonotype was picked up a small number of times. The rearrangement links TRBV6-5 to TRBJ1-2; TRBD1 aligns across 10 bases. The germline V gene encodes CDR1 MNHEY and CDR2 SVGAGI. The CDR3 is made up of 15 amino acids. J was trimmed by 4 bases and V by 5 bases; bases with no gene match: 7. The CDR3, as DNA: TGTGCCAGCAGTACCGACAGGGGGCGCGGCTATGGCTACACCTTC. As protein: CASSTDRGRGYGYTF.

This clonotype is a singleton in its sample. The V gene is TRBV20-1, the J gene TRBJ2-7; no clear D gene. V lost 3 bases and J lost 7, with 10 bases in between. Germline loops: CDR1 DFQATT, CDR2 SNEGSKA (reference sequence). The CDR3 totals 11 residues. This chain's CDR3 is CSASPIREQYF. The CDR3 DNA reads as TGCAGTGCTAGTCCAATACGAGAGCAGTACTTC.

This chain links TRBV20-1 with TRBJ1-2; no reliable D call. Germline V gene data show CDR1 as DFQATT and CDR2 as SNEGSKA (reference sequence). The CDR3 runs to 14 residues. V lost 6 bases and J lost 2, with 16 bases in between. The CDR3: CSAPFRETNYGYTF. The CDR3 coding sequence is TGCAGTGCCCCGTTCCGGGAGACGAACTATGGCTACACCTTC.

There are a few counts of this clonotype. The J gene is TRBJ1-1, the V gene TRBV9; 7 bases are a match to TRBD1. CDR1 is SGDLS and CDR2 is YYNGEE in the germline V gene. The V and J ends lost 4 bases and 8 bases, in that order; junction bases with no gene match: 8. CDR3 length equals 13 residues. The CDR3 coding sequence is TGTGCCAGCAGCCTAGGGACAGATGCAGAAGCTTTCTTT. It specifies CASSLGTDAEAFF.

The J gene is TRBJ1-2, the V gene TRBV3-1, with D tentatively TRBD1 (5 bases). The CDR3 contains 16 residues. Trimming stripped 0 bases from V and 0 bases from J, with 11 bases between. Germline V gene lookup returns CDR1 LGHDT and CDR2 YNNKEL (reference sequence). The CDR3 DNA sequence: TGTGCCAGCAGCCAAGATCGGGACTTTTCTAACTATGGCTACACCTTC. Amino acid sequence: CASSQDRDFSNYGYTF.

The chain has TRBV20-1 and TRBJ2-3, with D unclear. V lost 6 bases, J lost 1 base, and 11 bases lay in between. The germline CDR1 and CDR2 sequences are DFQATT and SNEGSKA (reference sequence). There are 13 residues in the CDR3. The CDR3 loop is CSASLAGTDTQYF. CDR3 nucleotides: TGCAGTGCCTCCCTCGCGGGCACAGATACGCAGTATTTT.

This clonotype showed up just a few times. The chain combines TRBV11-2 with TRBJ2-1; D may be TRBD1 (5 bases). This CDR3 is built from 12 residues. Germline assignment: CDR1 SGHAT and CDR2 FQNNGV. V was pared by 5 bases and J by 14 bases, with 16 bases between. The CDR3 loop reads CASSLGHPRKFF. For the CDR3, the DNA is TGTGCCAGCAGCCTAGGACACCCAAGGAAGTTCTTC.

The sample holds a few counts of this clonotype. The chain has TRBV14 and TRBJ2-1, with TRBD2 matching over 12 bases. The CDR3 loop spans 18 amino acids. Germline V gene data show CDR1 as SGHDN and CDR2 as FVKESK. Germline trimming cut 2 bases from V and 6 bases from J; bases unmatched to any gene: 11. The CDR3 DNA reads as TGTGCCAGCAGCCAACTCCCCCCCGGGACTAGCGGGTCCAATGAGCAGTTCTTC. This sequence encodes CASSQLPPGTSGSNEQFF.

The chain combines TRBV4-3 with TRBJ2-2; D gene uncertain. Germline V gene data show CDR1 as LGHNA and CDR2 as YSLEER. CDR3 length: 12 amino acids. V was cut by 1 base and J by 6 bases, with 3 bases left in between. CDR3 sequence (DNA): TGCGCCAGCAGCCAAGTTGCCGGGGAGCTGTTTTTT. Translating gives CASSQVAGELFF.

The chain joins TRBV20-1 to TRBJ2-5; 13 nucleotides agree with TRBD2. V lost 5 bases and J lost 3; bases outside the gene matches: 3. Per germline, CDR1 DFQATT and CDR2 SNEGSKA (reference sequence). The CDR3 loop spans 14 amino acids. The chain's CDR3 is CSAAGLAGEETQYF. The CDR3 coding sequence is TGCAGTGCTGCCGGACTAGCGGGGGAAGAGACCCAGTACTTC.